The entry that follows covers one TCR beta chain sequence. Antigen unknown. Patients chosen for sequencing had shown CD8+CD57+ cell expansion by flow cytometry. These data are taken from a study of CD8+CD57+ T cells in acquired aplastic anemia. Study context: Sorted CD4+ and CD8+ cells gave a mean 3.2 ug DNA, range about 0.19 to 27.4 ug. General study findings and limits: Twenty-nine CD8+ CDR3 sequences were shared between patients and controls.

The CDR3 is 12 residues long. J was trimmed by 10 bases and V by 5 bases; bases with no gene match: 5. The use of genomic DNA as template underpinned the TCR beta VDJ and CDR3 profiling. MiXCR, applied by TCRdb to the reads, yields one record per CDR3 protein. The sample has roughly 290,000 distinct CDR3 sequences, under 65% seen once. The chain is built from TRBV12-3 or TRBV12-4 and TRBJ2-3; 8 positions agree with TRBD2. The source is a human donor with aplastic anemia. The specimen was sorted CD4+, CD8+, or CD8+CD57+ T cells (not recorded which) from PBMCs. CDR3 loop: CASSAAGGAQYF. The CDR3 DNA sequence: TGTGCCAGCAGTGCTGCGGGGGGTGCGCAGTATTTT.